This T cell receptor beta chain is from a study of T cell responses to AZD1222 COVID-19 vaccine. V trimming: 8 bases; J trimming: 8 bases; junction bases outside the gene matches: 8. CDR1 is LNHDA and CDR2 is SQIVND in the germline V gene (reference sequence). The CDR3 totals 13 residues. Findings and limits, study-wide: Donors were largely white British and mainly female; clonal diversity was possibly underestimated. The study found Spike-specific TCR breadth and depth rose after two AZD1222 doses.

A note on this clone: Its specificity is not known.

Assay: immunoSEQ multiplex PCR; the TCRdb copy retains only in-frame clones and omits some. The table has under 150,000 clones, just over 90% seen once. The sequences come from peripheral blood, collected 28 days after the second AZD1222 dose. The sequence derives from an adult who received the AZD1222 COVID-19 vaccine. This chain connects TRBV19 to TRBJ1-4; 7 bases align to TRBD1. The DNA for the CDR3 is TGTGCCAGTGGCACAGGGGAGAGGGAAAAACTGTTTTTT. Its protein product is CASGTGEREKLFF.